A selection of T cell receptor beta chains follows, all from one sample in a study of T cells in Graves' hyperthyroidism and ophthalmopathy. TCRdb itself ran the multiplex PCR reads through MiXCR, one entry per CDR3 protein. The data show nearly 750,000 distinct CDR3 sequences, roughly 32% seen once. The material sequenced was blood. The receptors stem from a woman aged 40 to 49 with Graves' hyperthyroidism. Each CDR3 is given with its conserved first and last residue. The order of the fields is J gene, V gene, clone size, D gene, CDR3 protein, CDR3 DNA. D genes are given only for firm matches. Expanded clones are given a class, and other clones once, few, many or no size at all.

TRBJ2-5 TRBV7-9 many . CASSQTQGAGEETQYF TGTGCCAGCAGCCAAACACAGGGTGCGGGGGAAGAGACCCAGTACTTC
TRBJ2-7 TRBV10-3 . . CASSYGVGSSYEQYF TGTGCCAGCAGTTACGGGGTGGGCAGCTCCTACGAGCAGTACTTC
TRBJ2-5 TRBV20-1 many TRBD1 CSKKSWGQGAETQYF TGCAGTAAAAAGTCCTGGGGACAGGGGGCAGAGACCCAGTACTTC
TRBJ1-6 TRBV4-3 . . CASSPQGLFNSPLHF TGCGCCAGCAGCCCCCAGGGTTTGTTTAATTCACCCCTCCACTTT
TRBJ1-3 TRBV4-3 . . CASSQGLHGGNTIYF TGCGCCAGCAGCCAAGGTCTCCACGGAGGAAACACCATATATTTT
TRBJ2-5 TRBV20-1 many TRBD2 CSARLLAGGLETQYF TGCAGTGCTAGATTACTAGCGGGGGGGCTCGAGACCCAGTACTTC
TRBJ2-2 TRBV2 few TRBD2 CASKLAGGYTGELFF TGTGCCAGCAAACTAGCGGGGGGTTACACCGGGGAGCTGTTTTTT
TRBJ2-6 TRBV12-3/TRBV12-4 many . CASRAQVGSLSGANVLTF TGTGCCAGCAGGGCACAAGTAGGGTCCCTCTCTGGGGCCAACGTCCTGACTTTC
TRBJ1-4 TRBV5-6 . TRBD1 CASSKGQGTNEKLFF TGTGCCAGCAGCAAAGGACAGGGCACTAATGAAAAACTGTTTTTT
TRBJ1-5 TRBV20-1 . . CSARDPRRRGQPQHF TGCAGTGCTAGAGATCCCCGTCGACGGGGTCAGCCCCAGCATTTT
TRBJ2-6 TRBV14 many . CATSSGANVLTF TGTGCCACCTCCTCTGGGGCCAACGTCCTGACTTTC
TRBJ1-5 TRBV6-5 few . CASSIVPHQPQHF TGTGCCAGCAGTATAGTCCCCCATCAGCCCCAGCATTTT
TRBJ2-5 TRBV20-1 . TRBD1 CSAPGQGRRETQYF TGCAGTGCTCCCGGACAGGGCCGAAGAGAGACCCAGTACTTC
TRBJ2-5 TRBV10-3 . TRBD2 CASTGTSGAQETQYF TGTGCCAGCACGGGGACTAGCGGGGCCCAAGAGACCCAGTACTTC
TRBJ2-5 TRBV7-2 many TRBD1 CASRTRGGQGQETQYF TGTGCCAGCAGGACGAGAGGGGGACAGGGTCAAGAGACCCAGTACTTC
TRBJ1-1 TRBV7-2 many . CASSPWDGSTEAFF TGTGCCAGCAGCCCCTGGGACGGGAGCACTGAAGCTTTCTTT
TRBJ2-7 TRBV20-1 few . CSARDVTRDNEQYF TGCAGTGCTAGAGATGTTACGAGGGACAACGAGCAGTACTTC
TRBJ2-5 TRBV24-1 few TRBD1 CATSDSGLQGPQETQYF TGTGCCACCAGTGATTCCGGCCTACAGGGGCCCCAAGAGACCCAGTACTTC
TRBJ2-5 TRBV20-1 . TRBD1 CSARVGTGSGQETQYF TGCAGTGCTAGAGTGGGGACAGGGTCGGGGCAAGAGACCCAGTACTTC
TRBJ1-6 TRBV4-1 . . CASSPSLGTEAYNSPLHF TGCGCCAGCAGCCCATCTCTAGGGACCGAGGCTTATAATTCACCCCTCCACTTT
TRBJ1-1 TRBV5-4 once TRBD1 CASSSGQEKAEAFF TGTGCCAGCAGTTCGGGACAGGAAAAAGCTGAAGCTTTCTTT
TRBJ1-1 TRBV6-5 . . CASSTSGHKNTEAFF TGTGCCAGCAGTACCTCGGGACATAAGAACACTGAAGCCTTCTTT
TRBJ2-2 TRBV24-1 . TRBD1 CATSDLFVQGQRNTGELFF TGTGCCACCAGTGATTTGTTTGTACAGGGACAGAGGAACACCGGGGAGCTGTTTTTT
TRBJ2-7 TRBV24-1 . . CATSLGRGIYEQYF TGTGCCACCAGTTTAGGCAGGGGCATCTACGAGCAGTACTTC
TRBJ1-4 TRBV5-1 . TRBD1 CASSLSTGRDEKLLF TGCGCCAGCAGCTTGTCGACAGGGCGAGATGAAAAACTGCTTTTT
TRBJ1-1 TRBV10-3 . . CAISNSGAGEAFF TGTGCCATCAGTAACTCAGGGGCTGGTGAAGCTTTCTTT
TRBJ1-5 TRBV4-3 many . CASSQARTGSNQPQHF TGCGCCAGCAGCCAAGCGAGAACGGGAAGCAATCAGCCCCAGCATTTT
TRBJ2-5 TRBV7-3 . . CASSLEPGVEETQYF TGTGCCAGCAGCCTAGAACCAGGGGTTGAGGAGACCCAGTACTTC
TRBJ1-2 TRBV29-1 many . CSVDKALTNYGYTF TGCAGCGTTGATAAAGCGTTGACGAACTATGGCTACACCTTC
TRBJ2-7 TRBV28 few . CASSSGLPYEQYF TGTGCCAGCAGCTCCGGGCTACCCTACGAGCAGTACTTC
TRBJ2-5 TRBV3-1 . . CASSQDGWEETQYF TGTGCCAGCAGCCAAGATGGTTGGGAAGAGACCCAGTACTTC
TRBJ1-1 TRBV6-1 . . CASTITDPNTEASF TGTGCCAGCACCATAACGGATCCGAACACTGAAGCTTCCTTT
TRBJ1-4 TRBV18 few . CASSPGRDEKLFF TGTGCCAGCTCACCCGGCAGGGACGAAAAACTGTTTTTT
TRBJ2-5 TRBV20-1 many TRBD2 CSALLSLAGEETQYF TGCAGTGCTCTTTTGTCACTAGCGGGGGAAGAGACCCAGTACTTC
TRBJ1-1 TRBV19 . . CASSIRVTQSENTEAFF TGTGCCAGTAGTATAAGAGTTACCCAGTCCGAGAACACTGAAGCTTTCTTT
TRBJ2-7 TRBV9 many . CASSSGFSYEQYF TGTGCCAGCAGCTCGGGGTTCTCCTACGAGCAGTACTTC
TRBJ1-2 TRBV9 many TRBD1 CASSAYRGGYTF TGTGCCAGCAGCGCCTACAGGGGCGGCTACACCTTC
TRBJ2-7 TRBV9 . . CASSVDAYNEQYF TGTGCCAGCAGCGTAGACGCCTACAATGAGCAGTACTTC
TRBJ1-6 TRBV2 . . CASSYDQSSYNSPLHF TGTGCCAGCAGTTACGACCAGAGCTCCTATAATTCACCCCTCCACTTT
TRBJ1-1 TRBV5-1 many TRBD1 CASSLTGAGDTEAFF TGCGCCAGCAGCTTGACAGGGGCTGGGGACACTGAAGCTTTCTTT
TRBJ1-3 TRBV7-6 many . CASSLADETGNTIYF TGTGCCAGCAGCTTAGCGGACGAGACTGGAAACACCATATATTTT
TRBJ1-2 TRBV7-2 few . CASSLVPRELHYGYTF TGTGCCAGCAGCTTAGTTCCGCGGGAGCTACACTATGGCTACACCTTC
TRBJ2-5 TRBV20-1 . . CSARRTLGETQYF TGCAGTGCTCGCCGGACCCTCGGGGAGACCCAGTACTTC
TRBJ2-7 TRBV20-1 . TRBD1 CSARDRPTRQGSYEQYF TGCAGTGCTAGAGATCGACCCACCCGACAGGGTTCCTACGAGCAGTACTTC
TRBJ1-4 TRBV7-2 . . CASSRSGGANEKLFF TGCGCCAGCAGCCGGTCCGGCGGAGCCAATGAAAAACTGTTTTTT
TRBJ2-5 TRBV15 many TRBD2 CATSRDLAGGQETQYF TGTGCCACCAGCAGAGATCTAGCGGGGGGACAAGAGACCCAGTACTTC
TRBJ2-3 TRBV29-1 . . CSVESYTQYF TGCAGCGTTGAATCCTATACGCAGTATTTT
TRBJ1-5 TRBV7-2 . . CASSHLRLAGAGWPQHF TGTGCCAGCAGCCACTTACGACTAGCGGGGGCCGGGTGGCCCCAGCATTTT
TRBJ2-7 TRBV10-3 many TRBD2 CAIGLAGGIYEQYF TGTGCCATTGGACTAGCGGGAGGAATCTACGAGCAGTACTTC
TRBJ2-5 TRBV7-2 many . CASSLGLLETQYF TGTGCCAGCAGCCTCGGACTACTAGAGACCCAGTACTTC
TRBJ1-5 TRBV7-2 few TRBD1 CASKETTGYQPQHF TGTGCCAGCAAAGAGACGACAGGGTATCAGCCCCAGCATTTT
TRBJ2-2 TRBV10-3 . . CAISDRQDGELFF TGTGCCATCAGTGATCGGCAGGACGGGGAGCTGTTTTTT
TRBJ2-7 TRBV7-9 . TRBD2 CASSSPGLAGYNEQYF TGTGCCAGCAGCTCCCCGGGACTAGCGGGATATAACGAGCAGTACTTC
TRBJ2-3 TRBV20-1 once . CSATTPNADTQYF TGCAGTGCTACCACCCCCAACGCGGATACGCAGTATTTT
TRBJ2-5 TRBV2 . . CASSAEGSETQYF TGTGCCAGCAGTGCGGAGGGATCGGAGACCCAGTACTTC
TRBJ1-2 TRBV7-9 many . CASSLSGQTSSGYTF TGTGCCAGCAGCCTGTCGGGGCAGACCTCTTCTGGCTACACCTTC
TRBJ1-1 TRBV19 many . CASSSSWDIVNTEAFF TGTGCCAGTAGTTCTTCGTGGGACATAGTGAACACTGAAGCTTTCTTT
TRBJ2-2 TRBV24-1 . TRBD1 CATAQGAGTGELFF TGTGCCACCGCACAGGGGGCCGGCACCGGGGAGCTGTTTTTT
TRBJ1-1 TRBV12-3/TRBV12-4 few . CASSFRWTNTEAFF TGTGCCAGCAGTTTTAGGTGGACGAACACTGAAGCTTTCTTT